A single T cell receptor beta chain is shown here with its context. This clonotype occurred many times. The antigen it binds to is not known. Base-call qualities are not available, and no considerably larger clone is one nucleotide away. CDR3 length: 15 amino acids, cysteine to phenylalanine. Just the 45-base CDR3 DNA is kept, in frame starting at base 1. The V end gives up 3 bases and the J end 5 bases, leaving 11 bases in the junction not matched to a gene. From the germline V gene, CDR1 is SQVTM and CDR2 is ANQGSEA. TCR beta CDR3 regions were amplified from RNA transcripts for repertoire sequencing. The first round of RT-PCR was done with HTBI primers and the Qiagen OneStep RT-PCR kit, and was followed by a second round of multiplex PCR, then size selection and purification. Sequencing of the libraries was carried out on an Illumina HiSeq2000 in paired-end mode with 100 bp reads. The authors' analysis ran thus. SOAPnuke was used to process the reads, removing any read that contained adapters or uncalled bases, had a mean Phred below 15, or lacked an exact match to the constant primer or identifier. High-quality paired reads were merged with COPE v1.2.5. Clonotypes were defined as unique nucleotide sequences and were aligned to IMGT TRB V, D and J references using MiTCR v1.1. The analysis was limited to V-J combinations with a frequency above 0.0001, which together covered 99.2% of repertoires. For each V-J combination, a TCR clonal expansion and chaos score was defined as the ratio of F50 clonal expansion to chaos observed in the TCRdist matrix. Welch's t-statistics and random forest were used to reduce the features to 10 to 15 V-J combinations, which were then used as input to a naive Bayes classifier. The Morisita-Horn index was used to measure how similar the thyroid and blood repertoires were. TCRdb reprocessing: public reads trimmed at Q25 with fastp, clones called with MiXCR, in-frame beta chains kept. Records with the same CDR3 protein are collapsed into one entry carrying the most frequent genes and DNA. The V and J calls here are based on TCRdb, not the publication. This sample is represented by 400,000 to 500,000 distinct CDR3 sequences; roughly 21% of them were singletons. The ten largest clones take up 2.5% to 3.5% of the sample.

A patient counted as having stable hyperthyroidism if there was no progression to ophthalmopathy within 18 months of follow-up. Patients with hyperthyroidism were aged 18 to 65 years, had been newly diagnosed, and had a disease duration of less than 2 months. Patients were excluded if they had other autoimmune diseases, uncontrolled infections, pregnancy or lactation. Diagnosis relied on clinical symptoms, serum thyroxine, TRAb, thyroid ultrasound and orbital computed tomography. PBMCs were isolated from 10 ml of fresh peripheral blood by Ficoll-Paque density gradient centrifugation. Total RNA was extracted with Trizol reagent and quality-checked on an Agilent 2100 Bioanalyzer. The sample originates from a study of Graves' ophthalmopathy and Graves' hyperthyroidism (dated by TCRdb to 2016 to 2019). About the investigation overall: Peripheral blood was collected at initial diagnosis, prior to any treatment. The study used TCR beta repertoire signatures to distinguish Graves' ophthalmopathy from Graves' hyperthyroidism and to predict progression to ophthalmopathy. In total, some 130 blood samples were TCR-sequenced: fewer than 50 ophthalmopathy, approximately 80 hyperthyroidism and approximately 17 hyperthyroidism-to-ophthalmopathy patients. To explore V-J signatures that separate ophthalmopathy from hyperthyroidism, a discovery set of about 100 patients was enrolled, consisting of about 45 with ophthalmopathy and around 60 with stable hyperthyroidism. An independent validation cohort was composed of approximately 18 hyperthyroidism patients and 17 patients who later progressed from hyperthyroidism to ophthalmopathy. In over 5 hyperthyroidism patients, the T-cell repertoire of thyroid tissue was compared with the T-cell repertoire of blood. Once sampling was done, hyperthyroidism patients were given methimazole at a starting dose of 30 mg daily, while ophthalmopathy patients were given high-dose intravenous methylprednisolone. The 75 to 100 discovery patients were divided at random into training and test sets in a 7:3 ratio. Overall results and qualifications from the work: Most of the expanded thyroid clonotypes with a frequency above 0.001 were also detected in blood, and it was suggested that the thyroid immune response may be reflected by blood repertoires. No statistical method was used to set the sample size in advance, and the investigators knew which group each participant was assigned to. In validation, the model predicted ophthalmopathy progression with 55% to 71% sensitivity and approximately 78% specificity; 12 predicted patients were CT-confirmed with GO in a median of approximately 6.2 months. The 13-signature model separated ophthalmopathy from stable hyperthyroidism with around 90% sensitivity and approximately 81% specificity in cross-validation, and 80%/75% in the test set.

The rearranged segments are TRBV29-1 and TRBJ2-5; the central 8 bases match TRBD1. This sequence was found in a woman younger than 30 with stable Graves' hyperthyroidism. Donor details come from another sample of the same person, matched by shared clones. Sequencing was performed on peripheral blood. Here is the DNA: TGCAGCGTTGACCCGGGAACGAACAGGGGGGAGACCCAGTACTTC. Translation gives CSVDPGTNRGETQYF.